This TCR beta chain was observed in a study of blood T cells in healthy people across ages. Of note for this clonotype: At one end the junction does not follow the germline gene, possibly because of a read error.

Germline CDR1 is SGHRS and CDR2 is YFSETQ. The CDR3 covers 15 residues. A sample-barcoded 5' primer and a J-beta primer mix were used in a second PCR of about 6 to 11 cycles. TCRdb re-called the 5' RACE reads through MiXCR, storing one row per CDR3 protein. The profile shows roughly 2 million distinct CDR3 sequences, about 50% of them singletons. The clonotype comes from a woman between 40 and 55 years old in good health. Material: blood. The chain combines TRBV5-1 with TRBJ2-7, with 9 bases fitting TRBD1. CDR3 nucleotide sequence: TGTGCCAGCAGCGCCACAGCCGGGACAGGGTACGAGCAGTACTTC. Amino acid sequence: CASSATAGTGYEQYF.